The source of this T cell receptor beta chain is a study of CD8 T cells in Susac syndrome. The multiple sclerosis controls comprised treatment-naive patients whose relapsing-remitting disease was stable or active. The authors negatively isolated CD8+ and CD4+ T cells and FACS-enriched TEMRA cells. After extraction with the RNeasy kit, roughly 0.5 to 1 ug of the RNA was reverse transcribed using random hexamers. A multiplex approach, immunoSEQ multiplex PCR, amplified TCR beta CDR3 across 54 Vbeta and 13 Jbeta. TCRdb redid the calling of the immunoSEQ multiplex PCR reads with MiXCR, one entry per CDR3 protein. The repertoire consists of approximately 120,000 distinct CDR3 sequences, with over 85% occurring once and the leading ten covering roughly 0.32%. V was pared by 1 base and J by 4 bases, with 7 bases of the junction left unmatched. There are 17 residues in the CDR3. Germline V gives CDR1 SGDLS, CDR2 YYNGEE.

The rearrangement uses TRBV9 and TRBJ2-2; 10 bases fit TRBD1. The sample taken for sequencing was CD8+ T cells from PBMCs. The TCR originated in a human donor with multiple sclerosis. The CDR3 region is CASSVSSTGGITGELFF. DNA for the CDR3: TGTGCCAGCAGCGTATCTTCGACAGGGGGCATCACCGGGGAGCTGTTTTTT.